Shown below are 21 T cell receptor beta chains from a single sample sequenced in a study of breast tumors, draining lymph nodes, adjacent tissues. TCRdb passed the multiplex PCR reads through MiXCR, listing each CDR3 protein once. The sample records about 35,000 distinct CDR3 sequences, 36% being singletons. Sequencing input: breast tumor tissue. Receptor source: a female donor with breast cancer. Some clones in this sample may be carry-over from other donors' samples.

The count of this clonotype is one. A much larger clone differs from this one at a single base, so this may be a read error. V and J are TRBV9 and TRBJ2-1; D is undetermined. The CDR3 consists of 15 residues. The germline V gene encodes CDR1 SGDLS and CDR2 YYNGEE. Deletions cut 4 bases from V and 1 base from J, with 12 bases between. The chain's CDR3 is CASSPSIGSYNEQFF. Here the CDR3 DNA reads TGTGCCAGCAGCCCCTCAATAGGATCCTACAATGAGCAGTTCTTC.

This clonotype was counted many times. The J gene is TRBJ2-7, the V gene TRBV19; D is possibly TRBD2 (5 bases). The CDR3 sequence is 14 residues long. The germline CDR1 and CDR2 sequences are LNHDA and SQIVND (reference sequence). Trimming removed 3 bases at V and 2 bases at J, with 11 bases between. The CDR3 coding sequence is TGTGCCAGTAGTATGGGAGCTGGGGCCTACGAGCAGTACTTC. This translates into CASSMGAGAYEQYF. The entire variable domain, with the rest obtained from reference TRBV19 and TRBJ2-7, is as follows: DGGITQSPKYLFRKEGQNVTLSCEQNLNHDAMYWYRQDPGQGLRLIYYSQIVNDFQKGDIAEGYSVSREKKESFPLTVTSAQKNPTAFYLCASSMGAGAYEQYFGPGTRLTVT.

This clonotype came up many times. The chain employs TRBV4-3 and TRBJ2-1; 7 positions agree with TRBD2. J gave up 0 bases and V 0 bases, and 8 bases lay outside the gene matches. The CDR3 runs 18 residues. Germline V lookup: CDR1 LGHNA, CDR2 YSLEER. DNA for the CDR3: TGCGCCAGCAGCCAAGACGGGGTGGGGGGGTTCTCCTACAATGAGCAGTTCTTC. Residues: CASSQDGVGGFSYNEQFF.

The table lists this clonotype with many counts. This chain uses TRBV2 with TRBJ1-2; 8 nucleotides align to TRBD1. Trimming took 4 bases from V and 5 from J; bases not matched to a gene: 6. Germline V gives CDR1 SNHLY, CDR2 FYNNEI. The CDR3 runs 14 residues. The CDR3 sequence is CASSADRGGYGYTF. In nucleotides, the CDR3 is TGTGCCAGCAGTGCCGACAGGGGCGGGTATGGCTACACCTTC.

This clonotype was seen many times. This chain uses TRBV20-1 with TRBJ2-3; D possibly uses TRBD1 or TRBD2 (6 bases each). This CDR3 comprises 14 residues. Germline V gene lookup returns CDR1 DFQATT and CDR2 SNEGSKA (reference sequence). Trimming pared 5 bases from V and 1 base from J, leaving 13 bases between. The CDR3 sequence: CSAGGPGGTDTQYF. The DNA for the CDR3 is TGCAGTGCTGGGGGGCCCGGGGGCACAGATACGCAGTATTTT.

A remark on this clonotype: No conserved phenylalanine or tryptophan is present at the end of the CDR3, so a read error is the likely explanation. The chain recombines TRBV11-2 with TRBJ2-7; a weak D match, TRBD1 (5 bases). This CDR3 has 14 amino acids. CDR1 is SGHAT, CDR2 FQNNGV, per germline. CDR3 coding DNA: TGTGCCAGTAGCTTAGCAGGGTGGGACTACGAGCAGTACTCC. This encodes CASSLAGWDYEQYS.

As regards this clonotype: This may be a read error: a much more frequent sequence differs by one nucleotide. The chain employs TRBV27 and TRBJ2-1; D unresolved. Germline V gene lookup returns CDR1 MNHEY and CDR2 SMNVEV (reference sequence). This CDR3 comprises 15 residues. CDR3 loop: CASSGTPIPYNEQSF. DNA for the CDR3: TGTGCCAGCAGTGGAACCCCTATACCATACAATGAGCAGTCCTTC.

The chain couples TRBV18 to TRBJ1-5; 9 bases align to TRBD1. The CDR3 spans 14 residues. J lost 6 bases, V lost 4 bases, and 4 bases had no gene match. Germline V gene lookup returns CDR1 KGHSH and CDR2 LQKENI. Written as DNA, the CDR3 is TGTGCCAGCTCACTTCTGGACAGGGGTCAGCCCCAGCATTTT. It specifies CASSLLDRGQPQHF.

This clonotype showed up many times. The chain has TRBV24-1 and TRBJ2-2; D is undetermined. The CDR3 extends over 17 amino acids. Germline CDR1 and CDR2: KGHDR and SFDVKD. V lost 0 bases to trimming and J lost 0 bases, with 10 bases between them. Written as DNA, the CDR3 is TGTGCCACCAGTGATTTGCAAGGTCAGGCGAACACCGGGGAGCTGTTTTTT. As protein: CATSDLQGQANTGELFF.

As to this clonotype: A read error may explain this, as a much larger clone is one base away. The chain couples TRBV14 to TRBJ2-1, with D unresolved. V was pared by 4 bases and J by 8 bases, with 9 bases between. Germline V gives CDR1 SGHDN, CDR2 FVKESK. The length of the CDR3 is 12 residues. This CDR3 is CASSLSLYEQFF. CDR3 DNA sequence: TGTGCCAGCAGCCTTAGTCTCTATGAGCAGTTCTTC.

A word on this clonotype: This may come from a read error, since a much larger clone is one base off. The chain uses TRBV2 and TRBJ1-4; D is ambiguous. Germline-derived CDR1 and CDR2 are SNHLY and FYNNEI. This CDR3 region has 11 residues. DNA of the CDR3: TGTGCCGGCAGGTATAATGAAAAACTGTTTTTT. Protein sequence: CAGRYNEKLFF.

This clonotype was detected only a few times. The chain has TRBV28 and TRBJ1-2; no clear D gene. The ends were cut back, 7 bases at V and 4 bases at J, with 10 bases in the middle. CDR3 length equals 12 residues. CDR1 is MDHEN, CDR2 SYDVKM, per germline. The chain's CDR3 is CASTRGPYGYTF. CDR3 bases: TGTGCCAGCACCCGGGGTCCCTATGGCTACACCTTC.

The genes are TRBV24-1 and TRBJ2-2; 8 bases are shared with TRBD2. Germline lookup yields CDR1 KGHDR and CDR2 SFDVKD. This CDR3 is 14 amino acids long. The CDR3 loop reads CGISLAEVTGELFF. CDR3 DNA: TGTGGCATCTCACTAGCGGAAGTTACCGGGGAGCTGTTTTTT.

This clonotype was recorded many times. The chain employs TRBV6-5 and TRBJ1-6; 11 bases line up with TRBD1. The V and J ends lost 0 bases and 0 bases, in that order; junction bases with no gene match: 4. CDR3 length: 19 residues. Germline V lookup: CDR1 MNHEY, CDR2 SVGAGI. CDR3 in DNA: TGTGCCAGCAGTTACTCCGGACAGGGGGCGGGCTCCTATAATTCACCCCTCCACTTT. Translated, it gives CASSYSGQGAGSYNSPLHF.

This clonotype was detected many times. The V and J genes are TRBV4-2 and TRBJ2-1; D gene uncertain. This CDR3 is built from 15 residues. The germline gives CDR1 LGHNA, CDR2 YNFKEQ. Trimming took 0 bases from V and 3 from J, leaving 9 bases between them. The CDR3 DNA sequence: TGTGCCAGCAGCCAAGATAAGCGCCTCTACAATGAGCAGTTCTTC. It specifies CASSQDKRLYNEQFF.

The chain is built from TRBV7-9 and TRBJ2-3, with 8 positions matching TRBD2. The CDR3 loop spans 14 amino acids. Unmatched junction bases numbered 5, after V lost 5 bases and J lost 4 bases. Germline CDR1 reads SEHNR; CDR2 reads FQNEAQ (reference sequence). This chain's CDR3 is CASSGSGNADTQYF. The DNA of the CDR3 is TGTGCCAGCAGCGGTAGCGGGAACGCAGATACGCAGTATTTT.

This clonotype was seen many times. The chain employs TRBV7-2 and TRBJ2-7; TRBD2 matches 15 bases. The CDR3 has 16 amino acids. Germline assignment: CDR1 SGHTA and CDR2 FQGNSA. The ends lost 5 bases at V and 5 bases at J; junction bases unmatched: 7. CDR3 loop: CASSARTSGRGHEQYF. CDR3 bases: TGTGCCAGCAGCGCCCGGACTAGCGGGAGGGGCCACGAGCAGTACTTC. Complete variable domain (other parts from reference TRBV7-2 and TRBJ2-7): GAGVSQSPSNKVTEKGKDVELRCDPISGHTALYWYRQSLGQGLEFLIYFQGNSAPDKSGLPSDRFSAERTGGSVSTLTIQRTQQEDSAVYLCASSARTSGRGHEQYFGPGTRLTVT.

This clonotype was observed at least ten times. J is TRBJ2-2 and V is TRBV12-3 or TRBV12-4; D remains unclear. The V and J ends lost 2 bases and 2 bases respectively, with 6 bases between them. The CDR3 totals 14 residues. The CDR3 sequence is CASSLWANTGELFF. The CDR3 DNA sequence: TGTGCCAGCAGTTTATGGGCTAACACCGGGGAGCTGTTTTTT.

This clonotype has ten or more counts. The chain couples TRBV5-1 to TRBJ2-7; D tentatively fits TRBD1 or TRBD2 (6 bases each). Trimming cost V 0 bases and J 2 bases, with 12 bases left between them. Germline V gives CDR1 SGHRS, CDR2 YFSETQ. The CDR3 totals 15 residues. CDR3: CASSLVPGDTYEQYF. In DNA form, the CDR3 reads TGCGCCAGCAGCTTGGTCCCGGGGGACACCTACGAGCAGTACTTC.

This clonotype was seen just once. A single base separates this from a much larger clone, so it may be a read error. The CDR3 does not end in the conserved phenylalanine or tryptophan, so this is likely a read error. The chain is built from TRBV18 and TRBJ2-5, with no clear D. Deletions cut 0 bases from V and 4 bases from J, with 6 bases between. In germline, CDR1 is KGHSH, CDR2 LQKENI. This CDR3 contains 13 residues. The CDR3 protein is CASSPPSSETQYL. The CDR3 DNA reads TGTGCCAGCTCACCACCGTCCTCAGAGACCCAGTACCTC.

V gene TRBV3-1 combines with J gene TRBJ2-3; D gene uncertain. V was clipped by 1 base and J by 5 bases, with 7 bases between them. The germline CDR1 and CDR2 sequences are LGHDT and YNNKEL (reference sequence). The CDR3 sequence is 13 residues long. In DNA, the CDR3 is TGTGCCAGCAGCCAAGGCCTTGGAGATACGCAGTATTTT. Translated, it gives CASSQGLGDTQYF.